Reported below is one TCR beta chain. Methods used by the authors: Amplification from reference gene primers served as the basis for estimated nucleated cell counts. Assay used: immunoSEQ multiplex PCR; TCRdb lists only in-frame clones, some missing. That table is the source of V, J and clone size, and D and trimming were worked out from the DNA. Of fewer than 150,000 clones in the sample, about 91% were seen once. This specimen belongs to a study of blood T cell repertoires in COVID-19. Study details: Whether acute or convalescent, the COVID-19 samples came from the United States, Italy and Spain. Sample material is recorded as cDNA or gDNA derived from T cells, B-cell-depleted T cells, or PBMCs.

The trim removed 7 bases at V and 2 bases at J, leaving 2 bases unmatched. The CDR3 sequence is 12 residues long. Germline CDR1 reads SNHLY; CDR2 reads FYNNEI. Sequences were obtained from peripheral blood. The chain employs TRBV2 and TRBJ2-7; 7 bases are shared with TRBD2. The receptor comes from a human donor in a cohort sampled during active COVID-19. The CDR3, as DNA: TGTGCCAGCACGGGGGGACCCTACGAGCAGTACTTC. This encodes CASTGGPYEQYF.